Sequencing of this TCR beta chain was carried out in a study of T cells after posttransplantation cyclophosphamide. The assay was immunoSEQ multiplex PCR, and TCRdb's table has in-frame clones only and misses some. The data show about 2,600 clones, with none appearing a single time. A marrow graft followed busulfan-fludarabine conditioning, with cyclophosphamide on days +3 and +4. This clone was seen at least ten times. Its antigen is undetermined. This CDR3 spans 12 amino acids. Trimming shortened V by 7 bases and J by 2 bases, and 10 bases separated the two germline ends. CDR1 SQVTM and CDR2 ANQGSEA come from the germline V gene. Study observations and caveats: TRB clonality was highly associated with recipient CMV seropositivity and reactivation. Later post-transplant blood repertoires were often dominated by donor CD8+ memory clones. Skin or GI-infiltrating T cells shared few TRB sequences with blood.

The chain joins TRBV29-1 to TRBJ2-3; the D is unclear. The sequence was collected from a female patient in her forties or fifties who received an allogeneic stem cell transplant from a related donor, was CMV-positive, and had no GVHD. Certain T cells may be donor cells from the graft. The sample here was PBMCs, taken 32 days after allogeneic stem cell transplant with posttransplant cyclophosphamide. Written as DNA, the CDR3 is TGCAGCGCCGGGTCCCCCACAGATACGCAGTATTTT. It codes for CSAGSPTDTQYF.